This T cell receptor beta chain was documented in a study of PD-1 blockade in classical Hodgkin lymphoma. Study-wide results and caveats: Diversity in CD4+ TCRs, unlike that measured in CD8+ TCRs, had risen significantly by C4D1.

With 7 bases removed from V and 1 base from J, the gap between germline ends came to 17 bases. The germline V gene encodes CDR1 SQVTM and CDR2 ANQGSEA. CDR3 length: 15 amino acids. Measured with immunoSEQ multiplex PCR; TCRdb has only the in-frame clones, and not every one. The sample has more than 50,000 clones, over 70% seen once. All patients experienced relapse after autologous stem cell transplantation, and brentuximab vedotin exposure was variable. A remark on this clone: Its antigen remains unknown.

The material was peripheral blood mononuclear cells (PBMCs), obtained before the second cycle of nivolumab. The source of this sequence is a human donor with classical Hodgkin lymphoma. This chain links TRBV29-1 with TRBJ2-4; perhaps TRBD2 as D (5 bases). This CDR3 reads CSASPGFGAKNIQYF. Written as DNA, the CDR3 is TGCAGCGCCTCCCCGGGGTTCGGGGCCAAAAACATTCAGTACTTC.